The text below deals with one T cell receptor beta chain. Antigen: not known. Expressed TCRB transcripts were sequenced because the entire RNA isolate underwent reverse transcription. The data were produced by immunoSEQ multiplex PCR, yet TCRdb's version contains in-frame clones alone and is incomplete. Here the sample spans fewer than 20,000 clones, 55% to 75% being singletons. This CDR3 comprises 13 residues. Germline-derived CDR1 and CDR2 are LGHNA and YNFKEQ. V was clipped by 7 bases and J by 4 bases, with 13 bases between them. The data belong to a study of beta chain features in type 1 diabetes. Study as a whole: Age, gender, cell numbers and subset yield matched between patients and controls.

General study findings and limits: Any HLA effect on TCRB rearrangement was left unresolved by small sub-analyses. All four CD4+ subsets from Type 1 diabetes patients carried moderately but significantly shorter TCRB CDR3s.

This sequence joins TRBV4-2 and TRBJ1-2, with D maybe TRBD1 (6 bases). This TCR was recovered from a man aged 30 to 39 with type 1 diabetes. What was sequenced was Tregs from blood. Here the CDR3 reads CASTARGPYGYTF. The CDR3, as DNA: TGTGCCAGCACCGCCAGGGGCCCCTATGGCTACACCTTC.